This entry lists 21 T cell receptor beta chains sequenced from one sample in a study of post-analysis software for immune sequencing data. TCR beta cDNA libraries had unique molecular identifiers. TCRdb used MiXCR to reprocess the PCR reads, holding one entry per CDR3 protein. Of about 560,000 distinct CDR3 sequences listed, around 47% are singletons. Study observations and caveats: Patients used a few TRBV segments, including TRBV5-6, TRBV5-1 and TRBV20-1, more often than controls.

Their antigens are not known. The sample comprised blood. These receptors were collected from a girl aged 5 to 17 with multiple sclerosis.

In this sample, this clonotype turned up a few times. V is TRBV29-1 and J is TRBJ2-7; 7 bases are shared with TRBD1. CDR3 length: 13 amino acids. Germline-derived CDR1 and CDR2 are SQVTM and ANQGSEA. Trimming cost V 4 bases and J 4 bases; bases outside gene matches: 7. DNA for the CDR3: TGCAGCGTTGTGGGGACAGACTCTTACGAGCAGTACTTC. Amino acids: CSVVGTDSYEQYF.

In this sample, this clonotype turned up a few times. The chain joins TRBV5-1 to TRBJ2-7; the D is unclear. V lost 0 bases and J 6 bases, leaving 16 bases between the germline ends. The CDR3 length is 15 residues. Germline V gives CDR1 SGHRS, CDR2 YFSETQ. DNA for the CDR3: TGCGCCAGCAGCTTGGACGTGCCCCCGACGGCCGAGCAGTACTTC. This codes for CASSLDVPPTAEQYF.

The chain employs TRBV5-1 and TRBJ2-3; possibly TRBD2 for D (5 bases). V shed 3 bases and J shed 0 bases, with 11 bases lying between them. This CDR3 is built from 15 residues. The germline V gene has CDR1 SGHRS and CDR2 YFSETQ. CDR3 sequence reads: CASSSYRTSTDTQYF. CDR3 nucleotides: TGCGCCAGCAGCTCCTACCGGACTAGCACAGATACGCAGTATTTT.

This clonotype was observed a few times. The chain uses TRBV20-1 and TRBJ2-5; 7 bases match TRBD1. Per germline, CDR1 DFQATT and CDR2 SNEGSKA (reference sequence). V dropped 4 bases and J dropped 3; count of bases not matched to a gene: 5. The CDR3 runs to 13 residues. The CDR3 protein is CSAIRTGEETQYF. Here the CDR3 DNA reads TGCAGTGCTATTCGGACAGGAGAAGAGACCCAGTACTTC.

V is TRBV21-1 and J is TRBJ2-7; TRBD1 was called by the table and not checked on the DNA. TRBV21-1 is flagged as a pseudogene. This CDR3 is built from 16 residues. The CDR3 loop reads CASSFVIRDTSYGQYF. The CDR3 bases are TGTGCCAGCAGCTTTGTCATCCGGGACACCTCCTACGGGCAGTACTTC.

This chain uses TRBV10-3 with TRBJ1-1; no firm D call. Germline CDR1 ENHRY, CDR2 SYGVKD. Trimming left V 3 bases short and J 4 bases short, with 18 bases between. The CDR3 totals 16 residues. CDR3: CAISDGKGIGSTEAFF. In DNA form, the CDR3 reads TGTGCCATCAGTGATGGAAAAGGGATTGGTAGCACTGAAGCTTTCTTT.

This chain joins TRBV12-3 or TRBV12-4 and TRBJ1-1; D gene ambiguous. This CDR3 spans 15 amino acids. V shed 4 bases and J shed 2 bases, with 14 bases lying between them. The CDR3 sequence is CASSSRGLVNTEAFF. The CDR3 bases are TGTGCCAGCAGTTCTCGTGGTCTGGTCAACACTGAAGCTTTCTTT.

This clonotype has a handful of counts. The gene calls are TRBV7-9 and TRBJ2-7, with TRBD2 matching over 8 bases. CDR1 SEHNR and CDR2 FQNEAQ come from the germline V gene (reference sequence). CDR3 size: 15 residues. V shed 2 bases, J shed 4 bases, and the junction held 7 bases outside the gene matches. The CDR3 is CASSLSEAGVYEQYF. The CDR3, as DNA: TGTGCCAGCAGCTTATCTGAAGCGGGGGTATACGAGCAGTACTTC.

This clonotype has only a few counts. The CDR3 region is CASSQSRSGMSSYNEQFF. The CDR3 DNA is TGTGCCAGCAGCCAAAGCCGGAGCGGAATGAGCTCCTACAATGAGCAGTTCTTC. The rearrangement uses TRBV3-1 and TRBJ2-1; tentative D call: TRBD2 (5 bases). With 2 bases removed from V and 0 bases from J, the gap between germline ends came to 17 bases. Germline V gene sequence: CDR1 LGHDT, CDR2 YNNKEL (reference sequence). This CDR3 comprises 18 residues.

Many counts were recorded for this clonotype. The chain links TRBV7-2 to TRBJ2-7; the D is unclear. CDR3 length: 15 amino acids. Germline V gene lookup returns CDR1 SGHTA and CDR2 FQGNSA. Trimming removed 1 base at V and 3 bases at J, with 13 bases between. Here the CDR3 DNA reads TGTGCCAGCAGCTTAGGTCTTGGCCAGATCTACGAGCAGTACTTC. Translation: CASSLGLGQIYEQYF.

The J gene is TRBJ2-3, the V gene TRBV29-1; 11 nucleotides match TRBD2. CDR3 length equals 14 residues. The germline gives CDR1 SQVTM, CDR2 ANQGSEA. The trim removed 6 bases at V and 2 bases at J, leaving 4 bases unmatched. The CDR3 is CSVLSGRATDTQYF. CDR3 sequence (DNA): TGCAGCGTCCTTAGCGGGAGGGCCACAGATACGCAGTATTTT.

The J gene is TRBJ2-4, the V gene TRBV4-1, with 11 bases fitting TRBD2. Gene TRBJ2-5 matches the end of the DNA better, so the J call may be wrong. CDR1 and CDR2 (germline): MGHRA, YSYEKL. CDR3 length equals 16 residues. The CDR3 DNA reads TGCGCCAGCAGCCAAGATCTAGCGGGAGGTTTATCGACCCAGTACTTC. Amino acid sequence: CASSQDLAGGLSTQYF.

V and J are TRBV4-1 and TRBJ2-7; D may be TRBD2 (5 bases). The germline gives CDR1 MGHRA, CDR2 YSYEKL. The CDR3 has 17 residues. The V and J ends lost 1 base and 1 base respectively, with 17 bases between them. The CDR3 reads CASSQALGADSSYEQYF. For the CDR3, the DNA is TGCGCCAGCAGCCAAGCCCTGGGTGCGGACTCGTCCTACGAGCAGTACTTC.

The chain has TRBV4-1 and TRBJ2-1; 7 bases line up with TRBD2. CDR3 length equals 17 residues. Germline V gene sequence: CDR1 MGHRA, CDR2 YSYEKL. The V segment lost 1 base and the J segment 0 bases; nucleotides outside the gene matches: 6. CDR3: CASSQGEGYSSYNEQFF. CDR3 coding DNA: TGCGCCAGCAGCCAAGGGGAGGGATACAGCTCCTACAATGAGCAGTTCTTC.

This clonotype was counted a few times. The DNA of the CDR3 is TGTGCCAGCAGCTTAACCCCCGGCAGGATAATAAGCACAGATACGCAGTATTTT. Protein sequence: CASSLTPGRIISTDTQYF. The V and J genes are TRBV7-3 and TRBJ2-3; D remains ambiguous. Germline V lookup: CDR1 SGHTA, CDR2 FQGTGA. Trimming removed 0 bases from V and 0 bases from J, with 16 bases in between. This CDR3 region has 18 residues.

This clonotype was observed a handful of times. This sequence joins TRBV4-2 and TRBJ2-4; D gene uncertain. V was pared by 1 base and J by 8 bases, with 15 bases between. The V gene's germline CDR1 is LGHNA and CDR2 YNFKEQ. CDR3 length: 15 amino acids. CDR3 DNA sequence: TGTGCCAGCAGCCAAGTAGGAATGGGCGGTGACATTCAGTACTTC. Its protein is CASSQVGMGGDIQYF.

This clonotype was observed a single time. The chain uses TRBV19 and TRBJ1-5; D not resolved. This CDR3 has 13 amino acids. Germline lookup yields CDR1 LNHDA and CDR2 SQIVND (reference sequence). The V and J ends lost 6 bases and 4 bases respectively, with 10 bases between them. For the CDR3, the DNA is TGTGCCAGTAGGCGGACGGTTAATCAGCCCCAGCATTTT. Translated, it gives CASRRTVNQPQHF.

The DNA for the CDR3 is TGCGCCAGCAGCCAACCCCGGGGGGGCTATGCAACTAATGAAAAACTGTTTTTT. It translates to CASSQPRGGYATNEKLFF. The rearrangement uses TRBV4-1 and TRBJ1-4, with D possibly matching TRBD1 (6 bases). The CDR3 length is 18 residues. CDR1 and CDR2 (germline): MGHRA, YSYEKL. V was trimmed by 2 bases and J by 0 bases, leaving 16 bases between them.

The chain couples TRBV9 to TRBJ2-3; a weak D match, TRBD2 (7 bases). V lost 3 bases and J 1 base, leaving 18 bases between the germline ends. Germline V gene lookup returns CDR1 SGDLS and CDR2 YYNGEE. This CDR3 comprises 17 residues. The CDR3 here is CASSARGASGGTDTQYF. DNA for the CDR3: TGTGCCAGCAGCGCGAGGGGGGCTAGCGGAGGCACAGATACGCAGTATTTT.

The rearrangement links TRBV4-2 to TRBJ2-5; a possible D gene is TRBD1 (6 bases). The closer fit of TRBJ2-7 to the DNA end suggests the J call may be wrong. CDR1 is LGHNA, CDR2 YNFKEQ, per germline. The CDR3 contains 14 residues. The CDR3 region is CASSQPDRSYEQYF. In DNA form, the CDR3 reads TGTGCCAGCAGCCAACCGGACAGATCCTACGAGCAGTACTTC.

J is TRBJ2-5 and V is TRBV20-1; D unresolved. The CDR3 contains 14 residues. Germline V CDR1 and CDR2: DFQATT, SNEGSKA (reference sequence). V lost 7 bases, J lost 4 bases, and 19 bases lay in between. Here the CDR3 reads CSVGLHGLVETQYF. The CDR3 DNA follows: TGCAGTGTCGGGCTCCACGGCTTAGTAGAGACCCAGTACTTC.